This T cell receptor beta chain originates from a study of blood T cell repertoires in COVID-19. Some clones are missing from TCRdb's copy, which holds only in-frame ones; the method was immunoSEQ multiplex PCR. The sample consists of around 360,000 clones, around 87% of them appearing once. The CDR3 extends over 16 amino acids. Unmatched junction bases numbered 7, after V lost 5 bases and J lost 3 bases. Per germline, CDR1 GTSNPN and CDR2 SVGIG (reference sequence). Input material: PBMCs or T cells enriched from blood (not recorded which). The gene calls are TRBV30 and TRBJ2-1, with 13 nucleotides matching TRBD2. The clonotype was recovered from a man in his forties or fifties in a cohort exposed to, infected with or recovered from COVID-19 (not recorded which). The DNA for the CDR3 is TGTGCCTGGGCGACTAGCGGGAGGTTACTCTACAATGAGCAGTTCTTC. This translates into CAWATSGRLLYNEQFF.